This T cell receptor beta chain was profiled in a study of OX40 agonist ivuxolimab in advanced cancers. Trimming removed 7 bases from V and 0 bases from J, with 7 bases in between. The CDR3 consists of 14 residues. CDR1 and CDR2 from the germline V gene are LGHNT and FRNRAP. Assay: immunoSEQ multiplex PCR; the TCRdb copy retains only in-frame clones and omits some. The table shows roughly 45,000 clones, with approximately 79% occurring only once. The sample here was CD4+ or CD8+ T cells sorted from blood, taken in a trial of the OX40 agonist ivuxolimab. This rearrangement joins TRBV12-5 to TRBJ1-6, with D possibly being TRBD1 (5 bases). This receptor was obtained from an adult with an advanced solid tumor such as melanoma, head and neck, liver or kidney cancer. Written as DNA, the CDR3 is TGTGCTAGTGCAGGGAGCTCCTATAATTCACCCCTCCACTTT. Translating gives CASAGSSYNSPLHF.